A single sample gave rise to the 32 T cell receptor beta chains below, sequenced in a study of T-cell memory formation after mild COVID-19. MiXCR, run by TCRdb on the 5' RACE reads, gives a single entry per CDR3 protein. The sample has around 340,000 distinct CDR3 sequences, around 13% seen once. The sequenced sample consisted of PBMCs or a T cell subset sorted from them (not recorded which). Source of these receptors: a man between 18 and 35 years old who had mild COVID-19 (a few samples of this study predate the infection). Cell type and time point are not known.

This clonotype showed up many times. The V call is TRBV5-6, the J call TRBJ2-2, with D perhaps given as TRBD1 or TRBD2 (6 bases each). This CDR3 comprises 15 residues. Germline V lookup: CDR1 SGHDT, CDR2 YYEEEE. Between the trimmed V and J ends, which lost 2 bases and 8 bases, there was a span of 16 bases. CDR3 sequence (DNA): TGTGCCAGCAGCTTCTACAGGGAGGTAGCGGGGGAGCTGTTTTTT. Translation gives CASSFYREVAGELFF. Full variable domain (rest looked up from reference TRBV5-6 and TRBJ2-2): DAGVTQSPTHLIKTRGQQVTLRCSPKSGHDTVSWYQQALGQGPQFIFQYYEEEERQRGNFPDRFSGHQFPNYSSELNVNALLLGDSALYLCASSFYREVAGELFFGEGSRLTVL.

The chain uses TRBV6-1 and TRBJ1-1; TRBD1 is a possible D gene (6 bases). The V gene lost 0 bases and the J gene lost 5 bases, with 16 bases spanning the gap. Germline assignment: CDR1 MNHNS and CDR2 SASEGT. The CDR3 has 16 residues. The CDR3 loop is CASSEAQGFLVTEAFF. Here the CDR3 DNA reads TGTGCCAGCAGTGAAGCTCAGGGGTTTCTAGTGACTGAAGCTTTCTTT.

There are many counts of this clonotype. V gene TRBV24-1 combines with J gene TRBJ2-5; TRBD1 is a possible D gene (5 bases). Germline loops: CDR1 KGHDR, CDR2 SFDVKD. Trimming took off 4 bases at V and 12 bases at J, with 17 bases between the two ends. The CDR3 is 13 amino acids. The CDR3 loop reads CATSDPRQPSEYF. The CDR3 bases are TGTGCCACCAGTGACCCTCGACAGCCCTCGGAGTACTTC.

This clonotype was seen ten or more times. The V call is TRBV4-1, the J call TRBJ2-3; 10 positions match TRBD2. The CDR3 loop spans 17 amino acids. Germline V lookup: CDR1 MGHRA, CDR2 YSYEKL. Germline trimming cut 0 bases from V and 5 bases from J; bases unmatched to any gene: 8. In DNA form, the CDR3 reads TGCGCCAGCAGCCAAGATTACACTAGCGGGGTCCTAGATACGCAGTATTTT. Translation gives CASSQDYTSGVLDTQYF.

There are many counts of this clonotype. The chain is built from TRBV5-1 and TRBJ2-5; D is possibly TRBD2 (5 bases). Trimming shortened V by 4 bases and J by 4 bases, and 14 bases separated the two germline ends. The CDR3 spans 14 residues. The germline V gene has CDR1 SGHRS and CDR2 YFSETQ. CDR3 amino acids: CASSPGTQGETQYF. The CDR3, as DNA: TGCGCCAGCAGCCCGGGAACCCAAGGAGAGACCCAGTACTTC. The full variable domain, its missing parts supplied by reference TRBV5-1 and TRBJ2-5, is KAGVTQTPRYLIKTRGQQVTLSCSPISGHRSVSWYQQTPGQGLQFLFEYFSETQRNKGNFPGRFSGRQFSNSRSEMNVSTLELGDSALYLCASSPGTQGETQYFGPGTRLLVL.

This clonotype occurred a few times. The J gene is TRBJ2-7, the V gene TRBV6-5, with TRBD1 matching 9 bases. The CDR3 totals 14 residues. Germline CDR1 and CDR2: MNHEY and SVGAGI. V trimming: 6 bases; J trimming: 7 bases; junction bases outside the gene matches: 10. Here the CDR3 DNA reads TGTGCCAGCAGAAAACGAGACAGGGGGTGGGAGCAGTACGTC. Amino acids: CASRKRDRGWEQYV.

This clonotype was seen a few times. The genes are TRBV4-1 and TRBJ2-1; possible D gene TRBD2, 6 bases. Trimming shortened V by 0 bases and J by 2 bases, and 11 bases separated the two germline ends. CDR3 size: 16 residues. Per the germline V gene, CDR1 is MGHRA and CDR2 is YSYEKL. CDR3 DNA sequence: TGCGCCAGCAGCCAAGATAGGCGGGGCGCCTACAATGAGCAGTTCTTC. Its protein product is CASSQDRRGAYNEQFF.

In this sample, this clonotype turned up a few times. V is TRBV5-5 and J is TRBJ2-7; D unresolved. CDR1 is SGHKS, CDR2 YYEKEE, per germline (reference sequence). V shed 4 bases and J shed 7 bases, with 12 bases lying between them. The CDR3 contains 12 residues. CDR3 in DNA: TGTGCCAGCAGCGCGGATCCGGTTGAGCAGTACTTC. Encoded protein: CASSADPVEQYF.

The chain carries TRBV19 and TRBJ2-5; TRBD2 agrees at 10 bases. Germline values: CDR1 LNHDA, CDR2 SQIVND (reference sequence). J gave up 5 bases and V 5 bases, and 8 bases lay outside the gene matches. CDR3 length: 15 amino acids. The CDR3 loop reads CASSPLAGVGETQYF. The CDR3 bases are TGTGCCAGTAGTCCCCTAGCGGGGGTCGGGGAGACCCAGTACTTC.

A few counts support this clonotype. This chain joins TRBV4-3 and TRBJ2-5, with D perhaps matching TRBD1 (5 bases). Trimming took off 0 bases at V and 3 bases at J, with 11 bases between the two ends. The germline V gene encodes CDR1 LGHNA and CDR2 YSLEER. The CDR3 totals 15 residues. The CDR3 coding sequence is TGCGCCAGCAGCCAAGATGGCGACAGAAAAGAGACCCAGTACTTC. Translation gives CASSQDGDRKETQYF.

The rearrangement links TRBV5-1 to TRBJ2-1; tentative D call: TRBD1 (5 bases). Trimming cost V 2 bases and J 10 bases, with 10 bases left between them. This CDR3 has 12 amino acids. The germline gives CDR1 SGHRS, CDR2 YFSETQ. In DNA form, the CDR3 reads TGCGCCAGCAGCTTTTGGACAAAAGAGCAGTTCTTC. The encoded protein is CASSFWTKEQFF.

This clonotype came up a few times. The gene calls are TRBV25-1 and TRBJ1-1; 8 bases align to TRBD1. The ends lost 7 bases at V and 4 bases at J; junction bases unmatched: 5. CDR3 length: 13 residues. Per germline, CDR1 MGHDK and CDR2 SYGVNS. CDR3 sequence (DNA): TGTGCCAGCACCCAGGGGGCCGGCACTGAAGCTTTCTTT. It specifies CASTQGAGTEAFF.

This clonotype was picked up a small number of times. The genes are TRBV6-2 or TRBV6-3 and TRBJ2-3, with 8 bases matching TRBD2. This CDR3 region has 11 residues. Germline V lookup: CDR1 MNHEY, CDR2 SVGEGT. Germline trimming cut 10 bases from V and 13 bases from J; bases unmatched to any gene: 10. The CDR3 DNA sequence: TGTGCCACCCTCCGGGGGGGCCGGGAGTATTTT. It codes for CATLRGGREYF.

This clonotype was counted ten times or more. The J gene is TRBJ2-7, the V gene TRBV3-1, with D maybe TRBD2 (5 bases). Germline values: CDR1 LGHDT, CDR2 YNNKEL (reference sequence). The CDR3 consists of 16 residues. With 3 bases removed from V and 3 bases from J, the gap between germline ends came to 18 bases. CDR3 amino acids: CASSHQRGPLVYEQYF. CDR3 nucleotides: TGTGCCAGCAGCCATCAACGAGGGCCCCTTGTCTACGAGCAGTACTTC.

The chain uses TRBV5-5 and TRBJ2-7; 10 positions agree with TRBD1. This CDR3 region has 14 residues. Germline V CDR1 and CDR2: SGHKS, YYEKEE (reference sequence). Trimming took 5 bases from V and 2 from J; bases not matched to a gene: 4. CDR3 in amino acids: CASSSGQGAYEQYV. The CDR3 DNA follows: TGTGCCAGCAGTTCCGGACAGGGGGCCTACGAGCAGTACGTC.

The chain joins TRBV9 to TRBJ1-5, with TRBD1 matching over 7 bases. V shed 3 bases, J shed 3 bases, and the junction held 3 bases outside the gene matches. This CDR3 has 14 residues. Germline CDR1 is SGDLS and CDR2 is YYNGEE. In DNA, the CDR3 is TGTGCCAGCAGCGAGACAGGGCTCAATCAGCCCCAGCATTTT. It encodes CASSETGLNQPQHF.

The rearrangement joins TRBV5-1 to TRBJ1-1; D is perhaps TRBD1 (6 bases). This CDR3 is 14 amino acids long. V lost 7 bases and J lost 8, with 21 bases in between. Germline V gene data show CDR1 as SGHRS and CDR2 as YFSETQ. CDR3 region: CASRRQDAMVEAFF. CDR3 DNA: TGCGCCAGCCGGAGACAGGACGCTATGGTAGAAGCTTTCTTT. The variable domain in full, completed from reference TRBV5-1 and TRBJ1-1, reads KAGVTQTPRYLIKTRGQQVTLSCSPISGHRSVSWYQQTPGQGLQFLFEYFSETQRNKGNFPGRFSGRQFSNSRSEMNVSTLELGDSALYLCASRRQDAMVEAFFGQGTRLTVV.

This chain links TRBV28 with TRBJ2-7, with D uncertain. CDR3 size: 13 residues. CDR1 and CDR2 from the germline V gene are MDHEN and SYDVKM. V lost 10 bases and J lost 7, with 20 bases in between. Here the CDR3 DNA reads TGTGCCACCTCCTCCGGAGCCCTAAGGGAGCAGTACGTC. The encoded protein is CATSSGALREQYV.

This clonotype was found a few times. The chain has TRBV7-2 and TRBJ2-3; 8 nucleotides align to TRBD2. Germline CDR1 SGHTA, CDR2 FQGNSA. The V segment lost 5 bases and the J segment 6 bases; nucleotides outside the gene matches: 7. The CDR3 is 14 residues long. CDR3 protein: CASSRGGYSDTQYF. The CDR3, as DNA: TGTGCCAGCAGCCGGGGGGGCTACAGCGATACGCAGTATTTT.

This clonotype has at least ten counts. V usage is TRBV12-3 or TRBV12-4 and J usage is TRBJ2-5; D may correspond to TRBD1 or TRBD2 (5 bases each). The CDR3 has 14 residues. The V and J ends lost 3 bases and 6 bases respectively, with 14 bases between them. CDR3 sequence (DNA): TGTGCCAGCAGTTTCGGGACCGGGGTAAAGACCCAGTACTTC. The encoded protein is CASSFGTGVKTQYF.

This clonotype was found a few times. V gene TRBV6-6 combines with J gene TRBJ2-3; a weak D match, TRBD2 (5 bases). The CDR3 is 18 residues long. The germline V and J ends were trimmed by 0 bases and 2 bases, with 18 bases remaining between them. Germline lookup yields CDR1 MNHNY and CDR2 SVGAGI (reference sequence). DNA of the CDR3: TGTGCCAGCAGTTACTCGAATATCCGGGGTCGAGACACAGATACGCAGTATTTT. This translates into CASSYSNIRGRDTDTQYF.

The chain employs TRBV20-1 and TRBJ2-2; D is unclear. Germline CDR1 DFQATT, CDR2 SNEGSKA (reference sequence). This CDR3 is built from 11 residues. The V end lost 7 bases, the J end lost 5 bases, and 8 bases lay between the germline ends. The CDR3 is CSGGRTGELFF. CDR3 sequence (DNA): TGCAGTGGGGGTCGGACCGGGGAGCTGTTTTTT.

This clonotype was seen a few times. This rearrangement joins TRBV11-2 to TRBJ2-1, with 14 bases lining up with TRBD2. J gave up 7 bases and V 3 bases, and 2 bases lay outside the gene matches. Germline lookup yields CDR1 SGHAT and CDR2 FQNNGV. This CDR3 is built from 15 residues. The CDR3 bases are TGTGCCAGCAGCTTCCGACTAGCGGGGGGGAATGAGCAGTTCTTC. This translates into CASSFRLAGGNEQFF.

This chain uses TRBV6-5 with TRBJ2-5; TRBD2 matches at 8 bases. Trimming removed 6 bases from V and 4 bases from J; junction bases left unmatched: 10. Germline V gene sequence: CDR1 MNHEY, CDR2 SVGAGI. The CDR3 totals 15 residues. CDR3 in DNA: TGTGCCAGCAGGCCCCGGGAGGGGAGGGTAGAGACCCAGTACTTC. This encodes CASRPREGRVETQYF.

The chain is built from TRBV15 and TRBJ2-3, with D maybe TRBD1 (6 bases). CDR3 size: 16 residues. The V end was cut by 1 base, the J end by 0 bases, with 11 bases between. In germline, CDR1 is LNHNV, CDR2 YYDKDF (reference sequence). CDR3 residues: CATSRVGTLSTDTQYF. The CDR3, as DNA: TGTGCCACCAGCAGAGTGGGGACACTTAGCACAGATACGCAGTATTTT.

The DNA for the CDR3 is TGTGCCAGCAGCTTAGGACGGCTTTCGGATGAAAAACTGTTTTTT. This encodes CASSLGRLSDEKLFF. The chain has TRBV7-8 and TRBJ1-4; no clear D gene. Trimming stripped 1 base from V and 6 bases from J, with 12 bases between. The germline V gene has CDR1 SGHVS and CDR2 FQNEAQ. There are 15 residues in the CDR3.

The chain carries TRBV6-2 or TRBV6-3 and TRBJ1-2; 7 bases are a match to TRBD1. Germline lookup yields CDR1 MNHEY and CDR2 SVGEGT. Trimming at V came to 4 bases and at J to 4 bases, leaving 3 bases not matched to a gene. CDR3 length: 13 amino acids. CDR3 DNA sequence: TGTGCCAGCAGTTCACAGGGGACCTATGGCTACACCTTC. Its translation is CASSSQGTYGYTF.

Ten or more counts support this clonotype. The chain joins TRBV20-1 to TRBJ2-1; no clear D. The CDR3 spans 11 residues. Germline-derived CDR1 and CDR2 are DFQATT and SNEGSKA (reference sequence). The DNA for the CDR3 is TGCAGCGCGAGCTCCTACAATGAGCAGTTCTTC. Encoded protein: CSASSYNEQFF.

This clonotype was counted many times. CDR3 DNA sequence: TGTGCCAGCACCAACCCGAGTCGGAAGGAGCAGTACGTC. Its protein is CASTNPSRKEQYV. This chain links TRBV6-2 or TRBV6-3 with TRBJ2-7; D is ambiguous. Trimming shortened V by 7 bases and J by 7 bases, and 17 bases separated the two germline ends. The CDR3 spans 13 residues. In germline, CDR1 is MNHEY, CDR2 SVGEGT.

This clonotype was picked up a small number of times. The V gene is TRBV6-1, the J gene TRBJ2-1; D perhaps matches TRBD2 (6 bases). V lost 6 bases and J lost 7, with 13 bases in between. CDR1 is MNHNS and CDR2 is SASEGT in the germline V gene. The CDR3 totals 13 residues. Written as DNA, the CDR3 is TGTGCCAGCAGAGCTTGGGGGGTGAATGAGCAGTTCTTC. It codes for CASRAWGVNEQFF.

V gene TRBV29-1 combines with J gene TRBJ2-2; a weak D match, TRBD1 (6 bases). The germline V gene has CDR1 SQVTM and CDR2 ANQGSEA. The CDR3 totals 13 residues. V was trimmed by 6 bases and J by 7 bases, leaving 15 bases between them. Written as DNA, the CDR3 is TGCAGCGTCGATACAGGGCCGGGCGGGGAGCTGTTTTTT. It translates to CSVDTGPGGELFF.

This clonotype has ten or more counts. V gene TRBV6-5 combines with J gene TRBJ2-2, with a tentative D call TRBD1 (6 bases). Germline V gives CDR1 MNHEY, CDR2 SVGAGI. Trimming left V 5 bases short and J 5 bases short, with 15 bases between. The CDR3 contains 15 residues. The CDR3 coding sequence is TGTGCCAGCAGTCCTGAAGGGGGTTGGACCGGGGAGCTGTTTTTT. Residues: CASSPEGGWTGELFF.